The 18 T cell receptor beta chains below come from one sample, sequenced in a study of radiotherapy plus CTLA-4 blockade in lung cancer. Clones were read by immunoSEQ multiplex PCR, and TCRdb kept only the in-frame ones, dropping some. The sample holds tens of thousands of clones, roughly 71% seen once. Source: peripheral blood, taken from a patient treated with radiotherapy plus ipilimumab. The origin of the receptors is a human donor with non-small cell lung cancer whose response to radiotherapy plus ipilimumab could not be evaluated.

The rearrangement uses TRBV2 and TRBJ2-3, with 10 bases lining up with TRBD2. V lost 3 bases to trimming and J lost 0 bases; unmatched junction nucleotides: 12. Germline V gives CDR1 SNHLY, CDR2 FYNNEI. The CDR3 covers 19 residues. CDR3 in amino acids: CASSDRGLAVRQSTDTQYF. The CDR3 DNA reads TGTGCCAGCAGTGACCGAGGACTAGCGGTCCGTCAGAGCACAGATACGCAGTATTTT.

This clone was counted a few times. This sequence joins TRBV29-1 and TRBJ1-1, with D uncertain. Trimming took 3 bases from V and 3 from J, leaving 11 bases between them. Germline lookup yields CDR1 SQVTM and CDR2 ANQGSEA. The length of the CDR3 is 13 residues. The CDR3 region has the DNA TGCAGCGTTGAGAATGTCCGGGACACTGAAGCTTTCTTT. Amino acid sequence: CSVENVRDTEAFF.

The V gene is TRBV5-4, the J gene TRBJ2-1, with D possibly being TRBD2 (6 bases). CDR1 is SGHNT, CDR2 YYREEE, per germline (reference sequence). The V end was cut by 0 bases, the J end by 4 bases, with 11 bases between. The CDR3 length is 15 residues. The CDR3 reads CASSLVGGGYNEQFF. In nucleotides, the CDR3 is TGTGCCAGCAGCTTGGTGGGAGGCGGTTACAATGAGCAGTTCTTC.

The CDR3 is CASSETPPYTRANEKLFF. CDR3 in DNA: TGTGCCAGCAGTGAAACCCCTCCATACACTCGGGCTAATGAAAAACTGTTTTTT. The rearrangement joins TRBV2 to TRBJ1-4; no reliable D call. This CDR3 has 18 amino acids. Germline V gives CDR1 SNHLY, CDR2 FYNNEI. The V end lost 2 bases, the J end lost 3 bases, and 19 bases lay between the germline ends.

J is TRBJ2-3 and V is TRBV5-8; D may be TRBD1 (5 bases). V dropped 3 bases and J dropped 5 bases, with 19 bases sitting between them. CDR1 is SGHTS and CDR2 is YDEGEE in the germline V gene. The CDR3 length is 16 residues. The CDR3 reads CASSSTGWGSGDTQYF. The DNA of the CDR3 is TGTGCCAGCAGCTCCACTGGTTGGGGCAGTGGAGATACGCAGTATTTT.

The rearrangement links TRBV27 to TRBJ2-7; 8 bases align to TRBD2. With V trimmed by 4 bases and J by 3 bases, 2 bases remained unmatched. CDR3 size: 13 residues. Germline loops: CDR1 MNHEY, CDR2 SMNVEV (reference sequence). For the CDR3, the DNA is TGTGCCAGCAGTTCCGGGACTAGCTACGAGCAGTACTTC. It encodes CASSSGTSYEQYF.

V and J are TRBV2 and TRBJ2-7, with D unresolved. Trimming removed 7 bases from V and 2 bases from J, with 12 bases in between. This CDR3 spans 13 amino acids. The germline V gene encodes CDR1 SNHLY and CDR2 FYNNEI. The DNA for the CDR3 is TGTGCCAGCACGCGTACCTTCACCTACGAGCAGTACTTC. Protein: CASTRTFTYEQYF.

The chain combines TRBV28 with TRBJ1-5; the D is unclear. Trimming cost V 1 base and J 4 bases, with 2 bases left between them. Looked up from germline, CDR1 is MDHEN and CDR2 is SYDVKM. This CDR3 is built from 12 residues. CDR3 DNA sequence: TGTGCCAGCAGTTTATTAAATCAGCCCCAGCATTTT. Amino acid sequence: CASSLLNQPQHF. Together with reference TRBV28 and TRBJ1-5, the CDR3 gives the full variable domain: DVKVTQSSRYLVKRTGEKVFLECVQDMDHENMFWYRQDPGLGLRLIYFSYDVKMKEKGDIPEGYSVSREKKERFSLILESASTNQTSMYLCASSLLNQPQHFGDGTRLSIL.

This chain links TRBV28 with TRBJ1-4, with D uncertain. The CDR3 totals 14 residues. Germline-derived CDR1 and CDR2 are MDHEN and SYDVKM. The V end was cut by 3 bases, the J end by 0 bases, with 5 bases between. The CDR3 here is CASSFGSTNEKLFF. The CDR3 DNA follows: TGTGCCAGCAGTTTCGGGTCAACTAATGAAAAACTGTTTTTT.

The rearrangement links TRBV2 to TRBJ2-2; D might be TRBD1 (5 bases). This CDR3 has 15 amino acids. V was pared by 5 bases and J by 0 bases, with 10 bases between. CDR1 is SNHLY, CDR2 FYNNEI, per germline. CDR3 residues: CASSQWTTNTGELFF. As DNA, the CDR3 is TGTGCCAGCAGTCAGTGGACAACGAACACCGGGGAGCTGTTTTTT.

The CDR3 loop is CASSLGSPRYTEAFF. CDR3 nucleotides: TGTGCCAGCAGCTTAGGCTCCCCCCGGTACACTGAAGCTTTCTTT. The rearrangement uses TRBV7-2 and TRBJ1-1; no clear D. The germline gives CDR1 SGHTA, CDR2 FQGNSA. Trimming left V 1 base short and J 3 bases short, with 12 bases between. The CDR3 length is 15 residues.

CDR3 residues: CASGPALTDTQYF. DNA for the CDR3: TGTGCCAGCGGGCCGGCTCTCACAGATACGCAGTATTTT. The V gene is TRBV9, the J gene TRBJ2-3; D is undetermined. Germline loops: CDR1 SGDLS, CDR2 YYNGEE. This CDR3 has 13 residues. The V end was cut by 7 bases, the J end by 2 bases, with 11 bases between.

J is TRBJ2-5 and V is TRBV9; 7 bases match TRBD1. V was pared by 4 bases and J by 5 bases, with 11 bases of the junction left unmatched. This CDR3 is built from 15 residues. Germline-derived CDR1 and CDR2 are SGDLS and YYNGEE. DNA for the CDR3: TGTGCCAGCAGCCCTCGGACAGGCGCCGGGGAGACCCAGTACTTC. It yields the protein CASSPRTGAGETQYF.

V is TRBV6-5 and J is TRBJ1-2, with TRBD1 matching 9 bases. The ends lost 5 bases at V and 7 bases at J; junction bases unmatched: 5. Germline assignment: CDR1 MNHEY and CDR2 SVGAGI. This CDR3 comprises 13 residues. CDR3 coding DNA: TGTGCCAGCAGTGAACAGGGGGCGCGTGGCTACACCTTC. Protein product: CASSEQGARGYTF.

The chain uses TRBV7-2 and TRBJ2-1; D remains ambiguous. CDR1 SGHTA and CDR2 FQGNSA come from the germline V gene. Trimming left V 1 base short and J 13 bases short, with 11 bases between. The CDR3 extends over 12 amino acids. CDR3 nucleotide sequence: TGTGCCAGCAGCTTAGACAGTCGATCCCAGTTCTTC. It encodes CASSLDSRSQFF. Using reference TRBV7-2 and TRBJ2-1 for the parts outside the CDR3, the full variable domain is GAGVSQSPSNKVTEKGKDVELRCDPISGHTALYWYRQSLGQGLEFLIYFQGNSAPDKSGLPSDRFSAERTGGSVSTLTIQRTQQEDSAVYLCASSLDSRSQFFGPGTRLTVL.

In this sample, this clone turned up a few times. V and J are TRBV28 and TRBJ2-5, with D tentatively TRBD1 (6 bases). The CDR3 runs 13 residues. Germline-derived CDR1 and CDR2 are MDHEN and SYDVKM. V dropped 6 bases and J dropped 5 bases, with 13 bases sitting between them. CDR3 region: CASRGHGVETQYF. For the CDR3, the DNA is TGTGCCAGCAGGGGACATGGGGTGGAGACCCAGTACTTC.

The rearrangement joins TRBV7-2 to TRBJ2-3, with D perhaps matching TRBD2 (5 bases). Germline V gives CDR1 SGHTA, CDR2 FQGNSA. The V gene lost 7 bases and the J gene lost 2 bases, with 16 bases spanning the gap. The CDR3 has 15 amino acids. The CDR3 region has the DNA TGTGCCAGCACCGTAGGGAGTTTGGTCACAGATACGCAGTATTTT. Protein sequence: CASTVGSLVTDTQYF. Using reference TRBV7-2 and TRBJ2-3 for the parts outside the CDR3, the full variable domain is GAGVSQSPSNKVTEKGKDVELRCDPISGHTALYWYRQSLGQGLEFLIYFQGNSAPDKSGLPSDRFSAERTGGSVSTLTIQRTQQEDSAVYLCASTVGSLVTDTQYFGPGTRLTVL.

The J gene is TRBJ2-1, the V gene TRBV6-1, with 7 nucleotides matching TRBD1. CDR3 length equals 13 residues. The V gene end was trimmed by 6 bases and the J gene end by 12 bases; junction bases not matched to a gene: 11. Germline V gene lookup returns CDR1 MNHNS and CDR2 SASEGT. CDR3 DNA sequence: TGTGCCAGCAGGAGGGACAGCTCCAATACGCAGTTCTTC. Amino acid sequence: CASRRDSSNTQFF.